This T cell receptor (beta chain) was profiled in a study of T cells in Graves' hyperthyroidism and ophthalmopathy. This clonotype was found many times. Regions amplified from RNA transcripts were the TCR beta CDR3 regions. During a first-round RT-PCR of the TCR CDR3, the HTBI primer set was used. TCRdb called the multiplex PCR reads again in MiXCR, with one record for every CDR3 protein. The table shows fewer than 500,000 distinct CDR3 sequences, with approximately 15% occurring only once. The receptor was derived from a man aged 18 to 30 with Graves' ophthalmopathy. Specimen: blood.

For the CDR3, the DNA is TGTGCCAGCATCCGACTAGCGGGGGTGCCTCAAGAGACCCAGTACTTC. It yields the protein CASIRLAGVPQETQYF. This rearrangement joins TRBV2 to TRBJ2-5; TRBD2 matches at 12 bases. The CDR3 loop spans 16 amino acids. The V and J ends lost 7 bases and 2 bases, in that order; junction bases with no gene match: 8. Germline loops: CDR1 SNHLY, CDR2 FYNNEI.